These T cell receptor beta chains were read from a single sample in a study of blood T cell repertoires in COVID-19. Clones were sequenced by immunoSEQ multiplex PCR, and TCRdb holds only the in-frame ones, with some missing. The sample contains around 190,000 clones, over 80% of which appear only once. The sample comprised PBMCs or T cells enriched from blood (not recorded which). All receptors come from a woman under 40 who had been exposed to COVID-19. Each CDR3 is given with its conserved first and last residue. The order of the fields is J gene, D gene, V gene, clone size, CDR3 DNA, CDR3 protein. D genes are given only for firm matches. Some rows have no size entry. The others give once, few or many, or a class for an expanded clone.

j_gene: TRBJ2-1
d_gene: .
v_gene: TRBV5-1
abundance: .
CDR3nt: TGCGCCAGCAGCTTGGGCGGGGGCGTGTACAATGAGCAGTTCTTC
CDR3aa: CASSLGGGVYNEQFF

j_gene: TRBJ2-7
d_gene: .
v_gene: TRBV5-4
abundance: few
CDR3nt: TGTGCCAGCAGCCGGGACACCGATCACTACGAGCAGTACTTC
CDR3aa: CASSRDTDHYEQYF

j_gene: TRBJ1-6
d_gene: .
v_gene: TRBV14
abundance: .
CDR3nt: TGTGCCAGCTCCACCGCGGGGGGATCACCCCTCCACTTT
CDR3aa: CASSTAGGSPLHF

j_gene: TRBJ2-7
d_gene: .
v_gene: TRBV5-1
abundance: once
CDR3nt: TGCGCCAGCAGCTTAGGAGGAGGGCAGTACTTC
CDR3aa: CASSLGGGQYF

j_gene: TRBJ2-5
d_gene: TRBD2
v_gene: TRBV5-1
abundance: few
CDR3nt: TGCGCCAGCAGCTTGGCGCCGGCGGGGGGGGGAGAGACCCAGTACTTC
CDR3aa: CASSLAPAGGGETQYF

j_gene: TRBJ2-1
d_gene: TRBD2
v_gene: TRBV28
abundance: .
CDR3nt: TGTGCCAGCAGTTTACCCCTTTCAGCGGGGGTCAACAATGAGCAGTTCTTC
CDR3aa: CASSLPLSAGVNNEQFF

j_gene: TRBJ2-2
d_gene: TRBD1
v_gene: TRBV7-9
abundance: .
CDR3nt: TGTGCCAGCAGCCGACCCGGGACAGGGGGCCCCGGGGAGCTGTTTTTT
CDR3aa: CASSRPGTGGPGELFF

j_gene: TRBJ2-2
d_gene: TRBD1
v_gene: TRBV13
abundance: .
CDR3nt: TGTGCCAGCAGCACCGACAGGGGGCAGAACACCGGGGAGCTGTTTTTT
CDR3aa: CASSTDRGQNTGELFF

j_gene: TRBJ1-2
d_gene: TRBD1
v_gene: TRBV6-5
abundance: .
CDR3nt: TGTGCCACCCATCCGGACAGGGCCTATGGCTACACCTTC
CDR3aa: CATHPDRAYGYTF

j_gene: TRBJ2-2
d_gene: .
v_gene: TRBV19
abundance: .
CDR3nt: TGTGCCAGTAGTATCAGCGTCCGGCTGTTTTTT
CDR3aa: CASSISVRLFF

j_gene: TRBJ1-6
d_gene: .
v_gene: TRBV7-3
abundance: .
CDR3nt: TGTGCCAGCAGCCCCAGTCCCAGTTCACCCCTCCACTTT
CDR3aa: CASSPSPSSPLHF

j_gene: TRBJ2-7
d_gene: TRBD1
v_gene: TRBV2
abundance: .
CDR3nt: TGTGCCAGCATGACGGACAGGTACGAGCAGTACTTC
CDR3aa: CASMTDRYEQYF

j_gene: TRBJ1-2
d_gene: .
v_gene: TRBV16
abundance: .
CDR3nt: TGTGCCAGCAGCCCCAGCGAGGGAGGGACTGGCTACACCTTC
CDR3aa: CASSPSEGGTGYTF

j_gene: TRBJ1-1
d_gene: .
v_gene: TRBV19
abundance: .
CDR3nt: TGTGCCAGTAGCAGACAGGAGGTGAACACTGAAGCTTTCTTT
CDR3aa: CASSRQEVNTEAFF

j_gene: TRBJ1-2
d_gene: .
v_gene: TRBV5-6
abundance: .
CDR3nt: TGTGCCAGCAGTCACGACCGACGGGGAGGCTACACCTTC
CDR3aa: CASSHDRRGGYTF

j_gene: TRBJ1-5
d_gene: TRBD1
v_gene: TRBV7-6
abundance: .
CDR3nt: TGTGCCAGCAGCCTCTTGACAGGGGACGTGGATCAGCCCCAGCATTTT
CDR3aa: CASSLLTGDVDQPQHF

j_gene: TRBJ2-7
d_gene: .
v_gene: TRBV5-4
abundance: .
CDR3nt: TGTGCCAGCAGCTTGGACCCACCGGGCGAGCAGTACTTC
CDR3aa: CASSLDPPGEQYF

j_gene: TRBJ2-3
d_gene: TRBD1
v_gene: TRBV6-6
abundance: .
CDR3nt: TGTGCCAGCAGTCCCAACAGGGGGCGCACAGATACGCAGTATTTT
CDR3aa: CASSPNRGRTDTQYF

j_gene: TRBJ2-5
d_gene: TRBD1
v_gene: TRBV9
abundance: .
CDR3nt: TGTGCCAGCAGCGTCATAGCAGGGGGCATCGGGGAGACCCAGTACTTC
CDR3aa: CASSVIAGGIGETQYF

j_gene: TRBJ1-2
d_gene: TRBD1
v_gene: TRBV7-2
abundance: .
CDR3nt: TGTGCCAGCAGCTTACCCCAGACAGGGAACTATGGCTACACCTTC
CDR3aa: CASSLPQTGNYGYTF

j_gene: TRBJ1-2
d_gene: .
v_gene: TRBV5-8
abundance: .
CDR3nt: TGTGCCAGCAGCCGTACGGGGGGCTTAAGGAACTATGGCTACACCTTC
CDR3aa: CASSRTGGLRNYGYTF

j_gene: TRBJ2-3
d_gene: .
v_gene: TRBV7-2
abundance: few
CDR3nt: TGTGCCAGCAGCTTAGTTGGCAGCGTAAGTGGATTGGATACGCAGTATTTT
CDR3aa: CASSLVGSVSGLDTQYF

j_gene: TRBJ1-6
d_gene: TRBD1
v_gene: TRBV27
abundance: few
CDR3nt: TGTGCCAGCAGCGGGACAGGGGGGGGAGCGACCCTCCACTTT
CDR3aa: CASSGTGGGATLHF

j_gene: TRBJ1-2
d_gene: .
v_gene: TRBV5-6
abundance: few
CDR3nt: TGTGCCAGCAGCGCCTGGGACTACTATGGCTACACCTTC
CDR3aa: CASSAWDYYGYTF

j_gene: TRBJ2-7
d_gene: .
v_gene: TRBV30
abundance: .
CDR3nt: TGTGCCTGGAGAAGAGGGGGACCTTCCTACGAGCAGTACTTC
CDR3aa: CAWRRGGPSYEQYF

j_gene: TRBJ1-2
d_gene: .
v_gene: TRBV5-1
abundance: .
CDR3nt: TGCGCCAGCAGCTTGGGAGACAGCAACTATGGCTACACCTTC
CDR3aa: CASSLGDSNYGYTF

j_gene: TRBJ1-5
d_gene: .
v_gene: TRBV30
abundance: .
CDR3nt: TGTGCCTGGAATCCGGGTGGCAATCAGCCCCAGCATTTT
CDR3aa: CAWNPGGNQPQHF